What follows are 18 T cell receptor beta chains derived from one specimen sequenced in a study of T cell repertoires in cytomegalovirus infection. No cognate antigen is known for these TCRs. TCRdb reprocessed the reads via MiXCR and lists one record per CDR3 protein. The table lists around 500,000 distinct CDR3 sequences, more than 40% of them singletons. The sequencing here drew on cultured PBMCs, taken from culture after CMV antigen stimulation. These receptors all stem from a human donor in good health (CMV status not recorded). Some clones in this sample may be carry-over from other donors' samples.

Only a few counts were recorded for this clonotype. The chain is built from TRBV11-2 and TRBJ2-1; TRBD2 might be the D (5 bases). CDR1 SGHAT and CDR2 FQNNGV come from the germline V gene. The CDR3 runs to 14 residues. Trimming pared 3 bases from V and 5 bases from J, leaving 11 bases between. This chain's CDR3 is CASSLRLPDNEQFF. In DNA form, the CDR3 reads TGTGCCAGCAGCTTGAGACTACCGGACAATGAGCAGTTCTTC.

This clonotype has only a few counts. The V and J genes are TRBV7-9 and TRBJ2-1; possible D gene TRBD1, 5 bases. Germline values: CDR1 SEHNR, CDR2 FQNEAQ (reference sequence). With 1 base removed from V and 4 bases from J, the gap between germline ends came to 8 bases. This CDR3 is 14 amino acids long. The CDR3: CASSLERTYNEQFF. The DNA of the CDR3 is TGTGCCAGCAGCTTAGAGAGGACATACAATGAGCAGTTCTTC.

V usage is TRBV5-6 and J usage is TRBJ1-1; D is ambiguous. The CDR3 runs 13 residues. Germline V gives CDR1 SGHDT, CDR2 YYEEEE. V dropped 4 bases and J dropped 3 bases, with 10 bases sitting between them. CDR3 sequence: CASSNSVDTEAFF. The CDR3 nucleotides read TGTGCCAGCAGCAACTCGGTGGACACTGAAGCTTTCTTT.

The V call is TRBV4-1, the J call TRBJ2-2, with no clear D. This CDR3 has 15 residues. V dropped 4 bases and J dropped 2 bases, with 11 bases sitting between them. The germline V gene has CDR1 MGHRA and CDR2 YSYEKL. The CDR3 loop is CASSLNDLNTGELFF. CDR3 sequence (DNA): TGCGCCAGCAGCCTAAACGACTTAAACACCGGGGAGCTGTTTTTT.

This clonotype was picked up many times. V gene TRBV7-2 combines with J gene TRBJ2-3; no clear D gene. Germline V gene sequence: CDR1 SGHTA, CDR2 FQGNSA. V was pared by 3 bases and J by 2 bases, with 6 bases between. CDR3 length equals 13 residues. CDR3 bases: TGTGCCAGCAGCTTGGCGGCCACAGATACGCAGTATTTT. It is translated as CASSLAATDTQYF.

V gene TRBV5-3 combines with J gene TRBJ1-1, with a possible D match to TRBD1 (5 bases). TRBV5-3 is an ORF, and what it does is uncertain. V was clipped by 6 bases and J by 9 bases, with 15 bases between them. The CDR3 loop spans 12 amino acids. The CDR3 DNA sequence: TGTGCCAGAACACCAAGAGGGGACCAAGCTTTCTTT. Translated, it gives CARTPRGDQAFF.

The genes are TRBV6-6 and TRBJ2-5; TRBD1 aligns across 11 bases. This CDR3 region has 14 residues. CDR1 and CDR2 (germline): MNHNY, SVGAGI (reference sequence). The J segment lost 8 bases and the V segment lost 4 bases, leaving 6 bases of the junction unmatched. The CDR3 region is CASSLPGQGVTQYF. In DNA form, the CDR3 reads TGTGCCAGCAGTTTGCCGGGACAGGGGGTAACCCAGTACTTC.

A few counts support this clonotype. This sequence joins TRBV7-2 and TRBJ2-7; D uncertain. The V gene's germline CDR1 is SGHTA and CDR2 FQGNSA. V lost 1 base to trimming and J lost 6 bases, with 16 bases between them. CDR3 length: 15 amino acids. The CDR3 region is CASSLEIGRRLEQYF. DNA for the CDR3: TGTGCCAGCAGCTTAGAAATCGGACGACGCCTCGAGCAGTACTTC.

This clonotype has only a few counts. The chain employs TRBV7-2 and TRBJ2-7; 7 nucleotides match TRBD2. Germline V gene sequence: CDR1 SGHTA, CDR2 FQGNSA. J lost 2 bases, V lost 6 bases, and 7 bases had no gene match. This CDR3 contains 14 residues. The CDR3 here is CASSRDYVAYEQYF. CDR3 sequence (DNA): TGTGCCAGCAGTCGGGACTACGTGGCCTACGAGCAGTACTTC.

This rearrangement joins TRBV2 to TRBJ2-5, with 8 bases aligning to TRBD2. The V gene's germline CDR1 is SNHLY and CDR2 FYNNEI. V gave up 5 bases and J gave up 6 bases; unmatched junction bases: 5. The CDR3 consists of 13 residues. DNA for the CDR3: TGTGCCAGCAGTTTGGGACTAGGAAAGACCCAGTACTTC. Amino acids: CASSLGLGKTQYF.

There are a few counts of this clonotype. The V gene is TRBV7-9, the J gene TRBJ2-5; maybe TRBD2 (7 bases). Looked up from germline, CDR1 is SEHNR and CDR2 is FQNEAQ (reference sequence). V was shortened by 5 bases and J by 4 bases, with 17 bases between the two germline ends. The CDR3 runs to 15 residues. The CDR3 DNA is TGTGCCAGCAGCAAGAATTCTAGGGGGGGAGAGACCCAGTACTTC. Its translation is CASSKNSRGGETQYF.

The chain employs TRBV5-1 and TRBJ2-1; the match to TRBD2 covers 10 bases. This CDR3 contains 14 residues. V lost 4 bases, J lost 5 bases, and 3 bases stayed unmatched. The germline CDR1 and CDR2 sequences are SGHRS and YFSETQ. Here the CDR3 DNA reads TGCGCCAGCAGCAGCGGGGGGGTCAACAATGAGCAGTTCTTC. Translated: CASSSGGVNNEQFF.

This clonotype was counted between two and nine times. The CDR3 here is CASSSERGRTNEKLFF. The CDR3 DNA reads as TGTGCCAGCAGCTCCGAAAGAGGTAGAACTAATGAAAAACTGTTTTTT. The chain is built from TRBV7-2 and TRBJ1-4; no definite D call. CDR3 length: 16 residues. Deletions cut 4 bases from V and 1 base from J, with 13 bases between. The germline gives CDR1 SGHTA, CDR2 FQGNSA.

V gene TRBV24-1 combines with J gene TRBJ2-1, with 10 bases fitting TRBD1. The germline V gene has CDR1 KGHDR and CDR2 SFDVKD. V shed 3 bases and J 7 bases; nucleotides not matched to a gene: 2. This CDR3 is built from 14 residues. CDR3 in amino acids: CATSDPGQGNEQFF. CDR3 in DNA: TGTGCCACCAGTGATCCGGGACAGGGGAATGAGCAGTTCTTC.

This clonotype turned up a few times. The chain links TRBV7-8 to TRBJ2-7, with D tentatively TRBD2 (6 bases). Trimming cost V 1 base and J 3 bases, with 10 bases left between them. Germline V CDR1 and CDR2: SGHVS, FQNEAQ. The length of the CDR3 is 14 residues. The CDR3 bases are TGTGCCAGCAGCTTAGGACTAGTAGACTACGAGCAGTACTTC. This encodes CASSLGLVDYEQYF.

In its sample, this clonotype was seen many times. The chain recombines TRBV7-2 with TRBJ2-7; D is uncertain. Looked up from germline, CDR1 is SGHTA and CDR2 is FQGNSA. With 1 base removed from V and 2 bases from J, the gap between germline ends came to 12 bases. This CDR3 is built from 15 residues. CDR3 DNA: TGTGCCAGCAGCTTAGATCTGCGGACCACCTACGAGCAGTACTTC. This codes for CASSLDLRTTYEQYF.

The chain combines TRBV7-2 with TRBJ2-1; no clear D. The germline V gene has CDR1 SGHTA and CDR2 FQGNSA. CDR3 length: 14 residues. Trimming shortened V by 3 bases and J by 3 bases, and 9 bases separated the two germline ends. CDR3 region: CASSFADYYNEQFF. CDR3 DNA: TGTGCCAGCAGCTTCGCGGATTACTACAATGAGCAGTTCTTC.

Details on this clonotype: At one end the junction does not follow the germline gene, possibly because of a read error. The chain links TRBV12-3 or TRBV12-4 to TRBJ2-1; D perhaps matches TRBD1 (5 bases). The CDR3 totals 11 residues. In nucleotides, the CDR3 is TGTGCCAGCAGCGTCAGGGATGAGCGGTTCTTC. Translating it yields CASSVRDERFF.